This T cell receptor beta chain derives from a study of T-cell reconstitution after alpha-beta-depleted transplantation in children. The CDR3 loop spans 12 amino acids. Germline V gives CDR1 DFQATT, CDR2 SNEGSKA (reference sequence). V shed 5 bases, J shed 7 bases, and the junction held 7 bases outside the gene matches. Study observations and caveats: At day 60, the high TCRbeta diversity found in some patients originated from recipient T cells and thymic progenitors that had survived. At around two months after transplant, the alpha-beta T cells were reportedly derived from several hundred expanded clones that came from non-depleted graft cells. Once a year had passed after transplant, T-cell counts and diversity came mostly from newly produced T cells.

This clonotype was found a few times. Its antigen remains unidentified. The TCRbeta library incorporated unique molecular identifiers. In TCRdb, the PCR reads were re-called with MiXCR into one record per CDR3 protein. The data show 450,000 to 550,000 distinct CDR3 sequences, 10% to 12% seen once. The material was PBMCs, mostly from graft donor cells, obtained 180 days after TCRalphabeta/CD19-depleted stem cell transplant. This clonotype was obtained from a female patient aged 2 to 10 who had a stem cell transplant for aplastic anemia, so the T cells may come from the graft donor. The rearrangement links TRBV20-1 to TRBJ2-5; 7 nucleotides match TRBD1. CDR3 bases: TGCAGTGCTGGGGCCCCAGGGGGGACCCAGTACTTC. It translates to CSAGAPGGTQYF.